A single sample is the source of the 11 T cell receptor beta chains below, sequenced in a study of T cell responses to AZD1222 COVID-19 vaccine. Sequencing was performed with immunoSEQ multiplex PCR; in TCRdb, only in-frame clones are kept and a portion is missing. The table includes about 85,000 clones, 90% detected once. The specimen was peripheral blood, collected on day 0 of AZD1222 vaccination. These receptors were collected from an adult in good health.

The chain is built from TRBV7-8 and TRBJ2-7; D uncertain. Trimming shortened V by 3 bases and J by 1 base, and 4 bases separated the two germline ends. This CDR3 region has 12 residues. CDR1 and CDR2 (germline): SGHVS, FQNEAQ. As DNA, the CDR3 is TGTGCCAGCAGCTTCAATTCCTACGAGCAGTACTTC. Translating it yields CASSFNSYEQYF.

The genes are TRBV7-3 and TRBJ1-3, with TRBD1 matching over 7 bases. V was clipped by 5 bases and J by 6 bases; unmatched bases: 4. This CDR3 comprises 13 residues. CDR1 and CDR2 (germline): SGHTA, FQGTGA. The CDR3 protein is CASSQEGANTIYF. The CDR3 bases are TGTGCCAGCAGCCAAGAGGGGGCAAACACCATATATTTT. The variable domain in full, completed from reference TRBV7-3 and TRBJ1-3, reads GAGVSQTPSNKVTEKGKYVELRCDPISGHTALYWYRQSLGQGPEFLIYFQGTGAADDSGLPNDRFFAVRPEGSVSTLKIQRTERGDSAVYLCASSQEGANTIYFGEGSWLTVV.

The CDR3, as DNA: TGTGCCAGCAGCCCTCGGACAGGGACCTCCTACGAGCAGTACTTC. Protein product: CASSPRTGTSYEQYF. V usage is TRBV7-6 and J usage is TRBJ2-7; 8 nucleotides line up with TRBD1. The germline gives CDR1 SGHVS, CDR2 FNYEAQ. The CDR3 length is 15 residues. The trim removed 5 bases at V and 0 bases at J, leaving 6 bases unmatched.

The chain has TRBV19 and TRBJ1-2; D not certain. The V end was cut by 5 bases, the J end by 4 bases, with 8 bases between. Germline CDR1 reads LNHDA; CDR2 reads SQIVND (reference sequence). There are 12 residues in the CDR3. The CDR3 reads CASSEVSYGYTF. For the CDR3, the DNA is TGTGCCAGTAGTGAGGTCTCCTATGGCTACACCTTC.

The chain carries TRBV5-5 and TRBJ2-3, with 8 bases lining up with TRBD1. Germline values: CDR1 SGHKS, CDR2 YYEKEE (reference sequence). Trimming at V came to 0 bases and at J to 1 base, leaving 4 bases not matched to a gene. This CDR3 has 16 residues. CDR3 loop: CASSLGGTGGTDTQYF. CDR3 DNA sequence: TGTGCCAGCAGCTTGGGGGGGACAGGAGGCACAGATACGCAGTATTTT. Together with reference TRBV5-5 and TRBJ2-3, the CDR3 gives the full variable domain: DAGVTQSPTHLIKTRGQQVTLRCSPISGHKSVSWYQQVLGQGPQFIFQYYEKEERGRGNFPDRFSARQFPNYSSELNVNALLLGDSALYLCASSLGGTGGTDTQYFGPGTRLTVL.

This chain joins TRBV7-9 and TRBJ2-7; 10 bases line up with TRBD1. CDR1 SEHNR and CDR2 FQNEAQ come from the germline V gene (reference sequence). J gave up 3 bases and V 5 bases, and 16 bases lay outside the gene matches. The CDR3 is 18 residues long. CDR3 residues: CASSPEILTGGAFYEQYF. The CDR3 coding sequence is TGTGCCAGCAGCCCGGAAATTTTGACAGGGGGCGCCTTCTACGAGCAGTACTTC.

This clone was observed once. The V and J genes are TRBV6-6 and TRBJ2-7, with 8 nucleotides matching TRBD1. Germline trimming cut 8 bases from V and 5 bases from J; bases unmatched to any gene: 11. The length of the CDR3 is 14 residues. CDR1 and CDR2 (germline): MNHNY, SVGAGI (reference sequence). The CDR3 sequence: CASGSRTGRHEQYF. CDR3 in DNA: TGTGCCAGCGGGTCTAGGACAGGGCGGCACGAGCAGTACTTC.

The genes are TRBV19 and TRBJ2-7; D is undetermined. The CDR3 runs 13 residues. Trimming took 0 bases from V and 7 from J, leaving 10 bases between them. Per germline, CDR1 LNHDA and CDR2 SQIVND (reference sequence). In DNA, the CDR3 is TGTGCCAGTAGTATAGATACTGAAGAGGAGCAGTACTTC. It translates to CASSIDTEEEQYF. Supplemented by reference TRBV19 and TRBJ2-7, the full variable domain reads DGGITQSPKYLFRKEGQNVTLSCEQNLNHDAMYWYRQDPGQGLRLIYYSQIVNDFQKGDIAEGYSVSREKKESFPLTVTSAQKNPTAFYLCASSIDTEEEQYFGPGTRLTVT.

The chain is built from TRBV6-5 and TRBJ1-1; 9 nucleotides match TRBD1. CDR1 MNHEY and CDR2 SVGAGI come from the germline V gene. This CDR3 contains 13 residues. Trimming at V came to 11 bases and at J to 11 bases, leaving 15 bases not matched to a gene. CDR3 sequence: CAGAKGDRGIAFF. The CDR3 DNA sequence: TGTGCCGGGGCTAAAGGAGACAGGGGGATTGCTTTCTTT.

The V gene is TRBV2, the J gene TRBJ2-5, with TRBD2 matching 14 bases. CDR3 length equals 15 residues. The trim removed 6 bases at V and 5 bases at J, leaving 5 bases unmatched. Germline lookup yields CDR1 SNHLY and CDR2 FYNNEI. The CDR3 region is CASSSTSGRGETQYF. CDR3 in DNA: TGTGCCAGCAGCTCGACTAGCGGGAGGGGGGAGACCCAGTACTTC.

This chain links TRBV9 with TRBJ2-2; no clear D gene. Germline CDR1 is SGDLS and CDR2 is YYNGEE. The length of the CDR3 is 15 residues. Trimming removed 0 bases at V and 1 base at J, with 7 bases between. The CDR3 bases are TGTGCCAGCAGCGTAGGGAGCGTGAACACCGGGGAGCTGTTTTTT. The encoded protein is CASSVGSVNTGELFF.